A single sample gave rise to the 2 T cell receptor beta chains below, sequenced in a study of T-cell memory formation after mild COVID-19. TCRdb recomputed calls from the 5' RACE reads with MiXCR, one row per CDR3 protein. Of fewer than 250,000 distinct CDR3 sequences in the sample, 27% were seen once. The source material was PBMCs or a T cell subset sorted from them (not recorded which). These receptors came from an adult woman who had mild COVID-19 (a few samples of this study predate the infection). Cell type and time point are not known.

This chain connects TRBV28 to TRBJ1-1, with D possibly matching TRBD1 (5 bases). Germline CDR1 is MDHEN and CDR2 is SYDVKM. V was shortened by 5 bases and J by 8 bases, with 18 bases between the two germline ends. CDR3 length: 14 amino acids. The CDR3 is CASSLDGGRLEAFF. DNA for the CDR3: TGTGCCAGCAGTCTAGATGGGGGGAGGTTGGAAGCTTTCTTT.

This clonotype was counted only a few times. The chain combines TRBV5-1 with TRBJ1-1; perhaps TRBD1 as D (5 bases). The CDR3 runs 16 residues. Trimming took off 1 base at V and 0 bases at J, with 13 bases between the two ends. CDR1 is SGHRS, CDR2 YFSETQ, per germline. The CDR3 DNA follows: TGCGCCAGCAGCTTGATCCGGGGGACCATGAACACTGAAGCTTTCTTT. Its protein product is CASSLIRGTMNTEAFF.